Shown below are 22 T cell receptor beta chains from a single sample sequenced in a study of blood T cell repertoires in COVID-19. Clones were read by immunoSEQ multiplex PCR, and TCRdb kept only the in-frame ones, dropping some. The table records around 99,000 clones, less than 85% of them present only once. The specimen sequenced was peripheral blood. These receptors originate from a woman aged 80 or over with active or convalescent COVID-19.

In regard to this clone: At one of its ends the junction is not consistent with the germline gene, which may arise from a read error. The chain joins TRBV5-1 to TRBJ2-5; the match to TRBD1 covers 9 bases. The CDR3 spans 16 residues. Germline-derived CDR1 and CDR2 are SGHRS and YFSETQ. The CDR3 reads CASSLGGGTGQETQYF. The DNA for the CDR3 is TGTGCCAGCAGCTTGGGGGGCGGGACAGGGCAAGAGACCCAGTACTTC.

This chain uses TRBV28 with TRBJ2-5; TRBD2 matches at 11 bases. Germline trimming cut 5 bases from V and 3 bases from J; bases unmatched to any gene: 5. The length of the CDR3 is 15 residues. Germline CDR1 MDHEN, CDR2 SYDVKM. The CDR3 region is CASSNPGLAEETQYF. The CDR3, as DNA: TGTGCCAGCAGTAACCCGGGACTAGCGGAAGAGACCCAGTACTTC.

The genes are TRBV11-2 and TRBJ2-1; 10 nucleotides align to TRBD2. CDR1 and CDR2 (germline): SGHAT, FQNNGV. The CDR3 is 18 residues long. The V gene end was trimmed by 4 bases and the J gene end by 5 bases; junction bases not matched to a gene: 14. CDR3 residues: CASSSPAGGLAANNEQFF. The DNA for the CDR3 is TGTGCCAGCAGCTCCCCAGCGGGGGGGCTAGCGGCCAACAATGAGCAGTTCTTC.

As regards this clone: This sample also contains other DNA sequences that code for the same CDR3. The chain is built from TRBV6-2 or TRBV6-3 and TRBJ2-7; TRBD2 agrees at 10 bases. This CDR3 region has 14 residues. Germline V gives CDR1 MNHEY, CDR2 SVGEGT. J lost 3 bases, V lost 5 bases, and 4 bases had no gene match. Here the CDR3 DNA reads TGTGCCAGCAGTCGTAGCGGGAGGCTCTACGAGCAGTACTTC. Amino acids: CASSRSGRLYEQYF.

This clone has only one observation. CDR3 in amino acids: CAWSVQGYTEAFF. The CDR3 nucleotides are TGTGCCTGGAGTGTACAGGGGTATACTGAAGCTTTCTTT. The chain has TRBV30 and TRBJ1-1; 7 positions agree with TRBD1. With V trimmed by 0 bases and J by 5 bases, 3 bases remained unmatched. The CDR3 is 13 amino acids. Germline CDR1 and CDR2: GTSNPN and SVGIG (reference sequence).

V gene TRBV27 combines with J gene TRBJ1-1, with TRBD1 matching 8 bases. The trim removed 7 bases at V and 0 bases at J, leaving 4 bases unmatched. Germline CDR1 reads MNHEY; CDR2 reads SMNVEV (reference sequence). This CDR3 region has 14 residues. In nucleotides, the CDR3 is TGTGCCAGCAACTCACAGGGGGTGAACACTGAAGCTTTCTTT. Its translation: CASNSQGVNTEAFF.

The rearrangement uses TRBV5-4 and TRBJ2-3; 7 nucleotides line up with TRBD2. The CDR3 has 14 residues. V lost 2 bases to trimming and J lost 5 bases; unmatched junction nucleotides: 5. In germline, CDR1 is SGHNT, CDR2 YYREEE (reference sequence). The CDR3 sequence is CASSFRGREDTQYF. CDR3 DNA: TGTGCCAGCAGCTTTCGAGGGAGGGAAGATACGCAGTATTTT. The full variable domain, with the rest looked up from reference TRBV5-4 and TRBJ2-3, is ETGVTQSPTHLIKTRGQQVTLRCSSQSGHNTVSWYQQALGQGPQFIFQYYREEENGRGNFPPRFSGLQFPNYSSELNVNALELDDSALYLCASSFRGREDTQYFGPGTRLTVL.

The V call is TRBV4-2, the J call TRBJ2-5, with D maybe TRBD1 (6 bases). The CDR3 runs 12 residues. V was shortened by 2 bases and J by 5 bases, with 6 bases between the two germline ends. Germline assignment: CDR1 LGHNA and CDR2 YNFKEQ. CDR3 sequence: CASSQTGETQYF. The CDR3 nucleotides read TGTGCCAGCAGCCAAACAGGGGAGACCCAGTACTTC.

This rearrangement joins TRBV29-1 to TRBJ1-2; no reliable D call. The CDR3 is 13 residues long. The germline V gene encodes CDR1 SQVTM and CDR2 ANQGSEA. V dropped 0 bases and J dropped 4 bases, with 9 bases sitting between them. CDR3 region: CSVEEGSRYGYTF. CDR3 sequence (DNA): TGCAGCGTTGAAGAAGGGAGCCGCTATGGCTACACCTTC.

Here the CDR3 reads CASGFILQPQHF. CDR3 coding DNA: TGTGCTTCAGGGTTTATACTTCAGCCCCAGCATTTT. J is TRBJ1-5 and V is TRBV6-5; D possibly corresponds to TRBD1 (5 bases). Looked up from germline, CDR1 is MNHEY and CDR2 is SVGAGI. The CDR3 is 12 residues long.

The rearrangement links TRBV5-4 to TRBJ1-6; 7 bases fit TRBD1. This CDR3 comprises 15 residues. J was trimmed by 7 bases and V by 1 base; bases with no gene match: 5. Per germline, CDR1 SGHNT and CDR2 YYREEE (reference sequence). CDR3 coding DNA: TGTGCCAGCAGCTTGACAGGGGCCCTAAATTCACCCCTCCACTTT. Its protein is CASSLTGALNSPLHF.

Only one count was recorded for this clone. This chain uses TRBV7-2 with TRBJ2-7; TRBD2 agrees at 15 bases. J gave up 6 bases and V 1 base, and 7 bases lay outside the gene matches. Germline lookup yields CDR1 SGHTA and CDR2 FQGNSA. This CDR3 spans 17 amino acids. The CDR3 spells CASSLGGTSGRFGEQYF. CDR3 coding DNA: TGTGCCAGCAGCTTAGGTGGGACTAGCGGGAGGTTCGGCGAGCAGTACTTC.

The genes are TRBV2 and TRBJ1-3, with 8 bases fitting TRBD1. Trimming removed 5 bases from V and 4 bases from J; junction bases left unmatched: 10. The CDR3 is made up of 16 amino acids. The germline CDR1 and CDR2 sequences are SNHLY and FYNNEI. The CDR3 loop reads CASSPQDRAYGNTIYF. The CDR3 coding sequence is TGTGCCAGCAGTCCTCAGGACAGGGCGTACGGAAACACCATATATTTT. Full variable domain (remainder filled in from reference TRBV2 and TRBJ1-3): EPEVTQTPSHQVTQMGQEVILRCVPISNHLYFYWYRQILGQKVEFLVSFYNNEISEKSEIFDDQFSVERPDGSNFTLKIRSTKLEDSAMYFCASSPQDRAYGNTIYFGEGSWLTVV.

The V gene is TRBV20-1, the J gene TRBJ2-4; maybe TRBD1 (5 bases). V was clipped by 3 bases and J by 8 bases, with 8 bases between them. Looked up from germline, CDR1 is DFQATT and CDR2 is SNEGSKA (reference sequence). This CDR3 region has 11 residues. CDR3 in DNA: TGCAGTGCTAGGGGGCTGGACATTCAGTACTTC. Translating it yields CSARGLDIQYF.

This chain links TRBV7-9 with TRBJ1-2, with 12 bases aligning to TRBD1. The germline V gene has CDR1 SEHNR and CDR2 FQNEAQ (reference sequence). The V and J ends lost 4 bases and 6 bases, in that order; junction bases with no gene match: 6. CDR3 length: 15 residues. The CDR3 reads CASSWDRGPSHGYTF. As DNA, the CDR3 is TGTGCCAGCAGCTGGGACAGGGGGCCCTCCCATGGCTACACCTTC.

The rearrangement links TRBV27 to TRBJ2-1, with 7 bases matching TRBD1. This CDR3 is 14 amino acids long. The J segment lost 4 bases and the V segment lost 4 bases, leaving 4 bases of the junction unmatched. From germline, CDR1 is MNHEY and CDR2 SMNVEV (reference sequence). The CDR3 DNA is TGTGCCAGCAGTTACCAGGGGGATTACAATGAGCAGTTCTTC. This encodes CASSYQGDYNEQFF.

The chain employs TRBV4-1 and TRBJ2-7; 10 bases are a match to TRBD1. This CDR3 has 20 residues. J was trimmed by 0 bases and V by 4 bases; bases with no gene match: 18. CDR1 MGHRA and CDR2 YSYEKL come from the germline V gene. The CDR3 coding sequence is TGCGCCAGCAGCCCAGCGACTGGGACAGGGGCTAAACCCACCTCCTACGAGCAGTACTTC. Amino acids: CASSPATGTGAKPTSYEQYF.

DNA for the CDR3: TGTGCCAGCAGCTCAGAGGTGGGGAGTGGTACTGAAGCTTTCTTT. Encoded protein: CASSSEVGSGTEAFF. The V gene is TRBV11-2, the J gene TRBJ1-1; no definite D call. Germline CDR1 is SGHAT and CDR2 is FQNNGV. The CDR3 sequence is 15 residues long. V gave up 4 bases and J gave up 5 bases, with 17 bases separating them.

The rearrangement links TRBV7-9 to TRBJ2-3; 13 positions agree with TRBD2. There are 15 residues in the CDR3. From germline, CDR1 is SEHNR and CDR2 FQNEAQ (reference sequence). Trimming took 5 bases from V and 4 from J; bases not matched to a gene: 3. Written as DNA, the CDR3 is TGTGCCAGCAGCAACGGACTAGCGGGAGCAGATACGCAGTATTTT. It yields the protein CASSNGLAGADTQYF.

The chain links TRBV27 to TRBJ1-2, with D perhaps TRBD1 (5 bases). Trimming left V 1 base short and J 7 bases short, with 13 bases between. Per germline, CDR1 MNHEY and CDR2 SMNVEV (reference sequence). The CDR3 sequence is 14 residues long. The DNA of the CDR3 is TGTGCCAGCAGTTTATTAGGTGGGGCGCCTGGCTACACCTTC. Its translation is CASSLLGGAPGYTF.

This clone was recorded at least ten times. V gene TRBV7-8 combines with J gene TRBJ2-7; 7 positions agree with TRBD1. Trimming at V came to 1 base and at J to 7 bases, leaving 1 base not matched to a gene. Per germline, CDR1 SGHVS and CDR2 FQNEAQ. The CDR3 sequence is 12 residues long. The CDR3 sequence is CASSLDRGEQYF. The CDR3 DNA sequence: TGTGCCAGCAGCTTAGACAGGGGAGAGCAGTACTTC. The whole variable domain, remainder taken from reference TRBV7-8 and TRBJ2-7, is GAGVSQSPRYKVAKRGQDVALRCDPISGHVSLFWYQQALGQGPEFLTYFQNEAQLDKSGLPSDRFFAERPEGSVSTLKIQRTQQEDSAVYLCASSLDRGEQYFGPGTRLTVT.

The chain has TRBV7-2 and TRBJ2-5; D is perhaps TRBD2 (5 bases). V was trimmed by 5 bases and J by 4 bases, leaving 11 bases between them. The CDR3 has 13 residues. The germline V gene has CDR1 SGHTA and CDR2 FQGNSA. The chain's CDR3 is CASSTGRGETQYF. CDR3 bases: TGTGCCAGCAGCACCGGACGGGGAGAGACCCAGTACTTC.